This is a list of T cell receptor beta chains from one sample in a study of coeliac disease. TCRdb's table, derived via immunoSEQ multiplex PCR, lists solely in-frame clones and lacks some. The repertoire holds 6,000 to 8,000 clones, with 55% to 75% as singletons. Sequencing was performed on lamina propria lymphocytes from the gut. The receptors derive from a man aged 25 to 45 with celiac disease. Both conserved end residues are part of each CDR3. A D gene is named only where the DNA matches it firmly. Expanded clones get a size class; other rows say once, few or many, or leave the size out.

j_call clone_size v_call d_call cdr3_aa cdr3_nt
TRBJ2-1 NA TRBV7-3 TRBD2 CASSPTSGGPLTYNEQFF TGTGCCAGCAGCCCGACTAGCGGGGGGCCGTTAACCTACAATGAGCAGTTCTTC
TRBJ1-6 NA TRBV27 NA CAKEGVGNSPLHF TGTGCCAAAGAGGGGGTTGGGAATTCACCCCTCCACTTT
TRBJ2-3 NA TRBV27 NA CASSYGTDTQYF TGTGCCAGCAGCTATGGCACAGATACGCAGTATTTT
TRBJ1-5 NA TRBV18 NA CASSPPNQPQHF TGTGCCAGCTCACCCCCAAATCAGCCCCAGCATTTT
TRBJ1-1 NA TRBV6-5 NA CASSYGGTNTKAFF TGTGCCAGCAGTTACGGGGGGACGAACACTAAAGCTTTCTTT
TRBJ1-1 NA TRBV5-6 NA CASSLYGAKAFF TGTGCCAGCAGCTTGTATGGGGCCAAAGCTTTCTTT
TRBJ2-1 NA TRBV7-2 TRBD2 CASNLYGGLVPYNEQFF TGTGCCAGCAACCTCTATGGGGGACTAGTTCCCTACAATGAGCAGTTCTTC
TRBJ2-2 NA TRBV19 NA CASTLGHTGELFF TGTGCCAGTACCCTAGGCCACACCGGGGAGCTGTTTTTT
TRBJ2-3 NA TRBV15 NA CATSRDRRWRAPDTQYF TGTGCCACCAGCAGAGATCGTAGGTGGAGGGCGCCAGATACGCAGTATTTT
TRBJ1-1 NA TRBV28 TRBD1 CASSLQQGDATKAFF TGTGCCAGCAGTCTTCAACAGGGGGATGCTACTAAAGCTTTCTTT
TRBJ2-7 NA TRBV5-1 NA CASKKDSSYEQYF TGCGCCAGCAAAAAGGACAGCTCCTACGAGCAGTACTTC
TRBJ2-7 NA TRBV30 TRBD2 CAWSTAAGGSYEQYF TGTGCCTGGAGTACCGCAGCGGGAGGTAGTTACGAGCAGTACTTC
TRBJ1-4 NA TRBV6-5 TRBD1 CASSLGQPLEKLFF TGTGCCAGCAGCCTGGGACAGCCACTAGAAAAACTGTTTTTT
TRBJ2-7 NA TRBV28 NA CASSLLTNSYEQYF TGTGCCAGCAGTTTACTGACAAACTCCTACGAGCAGTACTTC
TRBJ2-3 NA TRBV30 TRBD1 CAWTGQATDTQYF TGTGCCTGGACGGGACAGGCAACAGATACGCAGTATTTT
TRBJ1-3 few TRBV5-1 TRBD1 CASSSTLGQGGNTIYF TGCGCCAGCAGCTCCACCCTGGGACAGGGAGGAAACACCATATATTTT
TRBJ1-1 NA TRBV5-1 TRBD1 CASSLGQGVMYTKAFF TGCGCCAGCAGCTTGGGACAGGGAGTTATGTACACTAAAGCTTTCTTT
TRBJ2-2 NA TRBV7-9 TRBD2 CASSKAGENTGELFF TGTGCCAGCAGCAAAGCGGGAGAAAACACCGGGGAGCTGTTTTTT
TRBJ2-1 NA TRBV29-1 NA CSFGFSSYNEQFF TGCAGCTTCGGGTTTTCCTCCTACAATGAGCAGTTCTTC
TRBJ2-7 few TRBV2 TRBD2 CASSESLAGGQEQYF TGTGCCAGCAGTGAAAGTCTAGCGGGGGGGCAAGAGCAGTACTTC
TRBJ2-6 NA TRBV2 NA CASSGDGANVLTF TGTGCCAGCAGCGGGGATGGGGCCAACGTCCTGACTTTC
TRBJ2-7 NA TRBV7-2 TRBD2 CASSLAGGGHPYEQYF TGTGCCAGCAGCTTAGCGGGCGGGGGGCACCCCTACGAGCAGTACTTC
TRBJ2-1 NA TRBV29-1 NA CSAPRGSEQFF TGCAGCGCCCCACGGGGGAGTGAGCAGTTCTTC
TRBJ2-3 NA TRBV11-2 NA CASSLDLTDTQYF TGTGCCAGCAGCTTAGACCTCACAGATACGCAGTATTTT
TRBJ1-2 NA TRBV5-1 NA CASSLSLDTYGYTF TGCGCCAGCAGCTTGTCGTTAGACACATATGGCTACACCTTC
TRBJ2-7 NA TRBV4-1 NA CASSQVTGVGIGHEQYF TGCGCCAGCAGCCAAGTTACGGGAGTAGGGATCGGGCACGAGCAGTACTTC
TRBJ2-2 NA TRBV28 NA CASSLGAANTGELFF TGTGCCAGCAGTTTAGGGGCAGCGAACACCGGGGAGCTGTTTTTT
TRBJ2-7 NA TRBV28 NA CASSFETATYEQYF TGTGCCAGCAGTTTTGAGACTGCCACCTACGAGCAGTACTTC
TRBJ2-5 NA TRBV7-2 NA CASSLDRQETQYF TGTGCCAGCAGCCTTGACAGGCAAGAGACCCAGTACTTC
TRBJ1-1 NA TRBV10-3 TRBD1 CAIRAGQGIGENTKAFF TGTGCCATCAGGGCGGGACAGGGAATAGGTGAGAACACTAAAGCTTTCTTT
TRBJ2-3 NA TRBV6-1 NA CASSDTGLSTDTQYF TGTGCCAGCAGTGACACAGGGCTAAGCACAGATACGCAGTATTTT
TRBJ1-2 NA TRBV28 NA CASSLSAAYGGYTF TGTGCCAGCAGTTTATCGGCGGCCTATGGTGGCTACACCTTC
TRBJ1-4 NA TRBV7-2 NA CASSSDRRGRTNEKLFF TGTGCCAGCAGCTCCGATAGAAGGGGTCGAACTAATGAAAAACTGTTTTTT
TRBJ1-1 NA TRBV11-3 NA CASSFSGGIGANTEAFF TGTGCCAGCAGCTTTTCTGGAGGGATTGGGGCGAACACTGAAGCTTTCTTT
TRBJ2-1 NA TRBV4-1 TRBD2 CASSQDRTSGTENNEQFF TGCGCCAGCAGCCAAGATCGGACTAGCGGGACAGAAAACAATGAGCAGTTCTTC
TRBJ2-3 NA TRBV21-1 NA CASKERFTDTQYF TGTGCCAGCAAAGAGCGGTTCACAGATACGCAGTATTTT
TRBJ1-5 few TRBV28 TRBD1 CASSQHRDSYQPQHF TGTGCCAGCAGTCAGCACAGGGACAGTTATCAGCCCCAGCATTTT